This T cell receptor beta chain emerged from a study of cytomegalovirus exposure and HLA in healthy donors (dated by TCRdb to between 2016 and 2019). Study-wide context: The roughly 670 repertoires of the first cohort and the approximately 130 validation repertoires were produced on the same platform, according to a later analysis. The study aimed to test whether signatures of past pathogen exposure could be identified by cataloging public T cell receptors. In addition to the first cohort of roughly 700 subjects, a separate validation cohort of approximately 130 different subjects was used. The study combined high-throughput TCR immunosequencing, statistical association of individual TCRs with disease status, and machine learning to predict cytomegalovirus infection status.

Trimming removed 4 bases from V and 5 bases from J; the gene matches leave 12 bases unexplained. From its cysteine to its phenylalanine, the CDR3 spans 16 amino acids. Of all the DNA, just the CDR3 is kept, 48 bases in frame from base 1. The germline V gene encodes CDR1 SGHRS and CDR2 YFSETQ. Separate from the approximately 670-subject first cohort, the validation cohort of about 110 subjects was the group to which the donors belonged. For this clone: Its antigen specificity is not known. No much larger clone exists at a distance of one base, and base qualities are not known.

What the research found in general, with its limitations: Of the cluster scores, approximately 94% were above 0 in a later analysis, which found that TCRs clustered in the first cohort also tended to co-occur in the 95 to 150 validation repertoires. Cytomegalovirus status was reported to be diagnosed by the classifier with high specificity and sensitivity in both the original and validation cohorts. The validation cohort had no HLA typing available for a later analysis, so co-occurrence within that cohort was assessed over all 120 or so repertoires. It was suggested by the authors that the approach could potentially be generalized to other disease states and immunological phenotypes. In vitro tests confirmed that a few of the cytomegalovirus-associated TCR beta chains recognize cytomegalovirus antigens. While some public TCRs were present in many individuals, most TCR sequences turned up only very rarely across donors. In the study, 150 to 200 TCR beta chains were listed as associated with cytomegalovirus.

Library preparation used the immunoSEQ multiplex PCR assay. The published analysis was carried out like this. A statistical classification framework was developed to diagnose cytomegalovirus status using the catalog of TCR beta chain sequences. The clones in this table, taken by TCRdb from immuneACCESS, are in-frame only. Not every clone is retained; where verified, under half of the shortfall comes from an unresolved V gene, and the cause of the rest is unknown. For V, J and clone size, that table is used; D and trimming come from the DNA. Across this sample there are approximately 210,000 clones, with around 86% seen only once. The ten largest clonotypes hold more than 1.2% of the sample.

The chain couples TRBV5-1 to TRBJ1-2; 9 bases in the middle match TRBD1. The sequencing sample was made of PBMCs. The source of this sequence is a woman younger than 35 in good health and CMV-seronegative. CDR3 reads: CASSASTGGYRYGYTF. The DNA sequence reads TGCGCCAGCAGCGCCTCGACAGGGGGTTATAGGTATGGCTACACCTTC.